The text below deals with one T cell receptor beta chain. The antigen is not known. This specimen belongs to a study of CD8+ T cells in alopecia areata. The CDR3 is 13 amino acids. The germline V and J ends were trimmed by 5 bases and 14 bases, with 18 bases remaining between them. Germline V lookup: CDR1 MNHNY, CDR2 SVGAGI (reference sequence). Isolated RNA was reverse transcribed into cDNA used as the sequencing template. The data were produced by immunoSEQ multiplex PCR, yet TCRdb's version contains in-frame clones alone and is incomplete. The sample has 110,000 to 150,000 clones, around 49% seen once. The study, taken as a whole, reports: Sequencing of scalp samples also includes resident alphabeta T cells from normal skin.

The TCR comes from a human donor with alopecia areata. Sequencing used CD4+ T cells sorted from blood, obtained at week 0. V usage is TRBV6-6 and J usage is TRBJ1-4, with a possible D match to TRBD1 (5 bases). Here the CDR3 DNA reads TGTGCCAGCAGTCCCTCAGTGGGGCAAGGTCTGTTTTTT. Amino acids: CASSPSVGQGLFF.